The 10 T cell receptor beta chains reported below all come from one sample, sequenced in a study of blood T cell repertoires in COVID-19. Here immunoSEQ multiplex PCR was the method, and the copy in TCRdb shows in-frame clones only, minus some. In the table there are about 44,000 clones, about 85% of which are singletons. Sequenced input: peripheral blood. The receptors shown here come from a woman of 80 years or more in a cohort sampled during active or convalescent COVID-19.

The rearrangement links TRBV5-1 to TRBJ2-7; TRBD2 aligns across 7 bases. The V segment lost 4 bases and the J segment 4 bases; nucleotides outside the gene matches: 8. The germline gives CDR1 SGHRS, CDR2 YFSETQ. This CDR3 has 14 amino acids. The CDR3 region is CASSTGLSPYEQYF. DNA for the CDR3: TGCGCCAGCAGCACGGGACTATCACCTTACGAGCAGTACTTC.

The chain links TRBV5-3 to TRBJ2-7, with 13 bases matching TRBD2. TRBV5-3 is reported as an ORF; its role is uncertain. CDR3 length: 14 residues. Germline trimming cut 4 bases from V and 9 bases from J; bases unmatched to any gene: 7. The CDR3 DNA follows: TGTGCCAGAAGCCCGGGACTAGCGGGATGGGGGCAGTACTTC. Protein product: CARSPGLAGWGQYF.

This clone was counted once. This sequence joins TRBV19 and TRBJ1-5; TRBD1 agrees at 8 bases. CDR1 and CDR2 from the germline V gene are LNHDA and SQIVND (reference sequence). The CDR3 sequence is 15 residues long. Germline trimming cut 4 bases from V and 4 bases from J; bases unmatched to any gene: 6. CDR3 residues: CASSTGQAINQPQHF. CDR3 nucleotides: TGTGCCAGTAGTACGGGACAGGCGATAAATCAGCCCCAGCATTTT.

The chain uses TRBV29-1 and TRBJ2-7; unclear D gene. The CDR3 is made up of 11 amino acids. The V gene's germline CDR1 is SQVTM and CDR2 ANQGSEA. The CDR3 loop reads CSYMTSYEQYF. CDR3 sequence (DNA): TGCAGTTACATGACTTCCTACGAGCAGTACTTC.

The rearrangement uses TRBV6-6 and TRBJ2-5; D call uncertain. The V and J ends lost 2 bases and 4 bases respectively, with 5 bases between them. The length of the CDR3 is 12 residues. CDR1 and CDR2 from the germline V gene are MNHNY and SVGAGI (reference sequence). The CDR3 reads CASSYPLETQYF. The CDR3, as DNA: TGTGCCAGCAGTTACCCGTTAGAGACCCAGTACTTC.

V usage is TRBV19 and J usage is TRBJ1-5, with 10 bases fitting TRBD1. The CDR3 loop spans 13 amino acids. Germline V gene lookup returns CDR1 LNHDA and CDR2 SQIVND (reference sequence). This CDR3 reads CAADRGFNQPQHF. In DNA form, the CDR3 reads TGTGCTGCGGACAGGGGGTTTAACCAGCCCCAGCATTTT.

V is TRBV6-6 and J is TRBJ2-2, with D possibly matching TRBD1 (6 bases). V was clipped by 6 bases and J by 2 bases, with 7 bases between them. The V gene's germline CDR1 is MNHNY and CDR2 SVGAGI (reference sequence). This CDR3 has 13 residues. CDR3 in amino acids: CASRGANTGELFF. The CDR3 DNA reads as TGTGCCAGCAGGGGGGCAAACACCGGGGAGCTGTTTTTT.

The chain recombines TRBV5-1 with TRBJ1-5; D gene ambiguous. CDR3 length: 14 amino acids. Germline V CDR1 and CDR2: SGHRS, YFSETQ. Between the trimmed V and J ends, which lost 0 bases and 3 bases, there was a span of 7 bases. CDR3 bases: TGCGCCAGCAGCTTGGAGGGAGACAATCAGCCCCAGCATTTT. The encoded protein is CASSLEGDNQPQHF.

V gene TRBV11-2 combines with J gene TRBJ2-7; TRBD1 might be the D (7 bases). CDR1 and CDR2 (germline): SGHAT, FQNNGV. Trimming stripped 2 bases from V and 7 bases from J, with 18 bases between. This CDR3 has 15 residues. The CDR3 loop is CASSLRRGRLMEQYF. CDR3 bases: TGTGCCAGCAGCTTAAGGAGGGGGCGGTTGATGGAGCAGTACTTC.

The chain's CDR3 is CASSLRAGTSAYEQYF. As DNA, the CDR3 is TGTGCCAGCAGTCTAAGGGCGGGGACTAGCGCCTACGAGCAGTACTTC. V usage is TRBV6-2 or TRBV6-3 and J usage is TRBJ2-7, with 10 bases matching TRBD2. V lost 5 bases, J lost 2 bases, and 9 bases stayed unmatched. Germline CDR1 is MNHEY and CDR2 is SVGEGT. The CDR3 covers 16 residues.